The rows below give T cell receptor beta chains drawn from one sample of a study of OX40 agonist ivuxolimab in advanced cancers. Using immunoSEQ multiplex PCR, the repertoire was profiled, and TCRdb retains in-frame clones only, with some absent. The table has 53,000 or so clones, about four fifths seen once. The sequenced sample was CD4+ or CD8+ T cells sorted from blood, obtained in a trial of the OX40 agonist ivuxolimab. Source of these receptors: an adult with an advanced solid tumor such as melanoma, head and neck, liver or kidney cancer. Both conserved end residues are part of each CDR3. Each record gives: J gene, V gene, D gene, clone size, CDR3 protein, CDR3 DNA. A D gene is named only where the DNA matches it firmly. Size tells how often a clone was seen (once, few, many) or the class of an expanded clone, and some rows leave it out.

TRBJ2-5	TRBV14	NA	NA	CASSQEWGASKSTQYF	TGTGCCAGCAGCCAAGAATGGGGGGCTAGTAAGTCTACCCAGTACTTC
TRBJ2-2	TRBV7-6	NA	NA	CASSFSIFASDTGELFF	TGTGCCAGCAGCTTTAGCATCTTCGCTTCGGACACCGGGGAGCTGTTTTTT
TRBJ2-2	TRBV30	NA	NA	CASLPRRNTGELFF	TGTGCCTCCCTCCCAAGGAGGAACACCGGGGAGCTGTTTTTT
TRBJ2-2	TRBV5-4	NA	NA	CASRKSTNTGELFF	TGTGCCAGCCGGAAATCTACTAACACCGGGGAGCTGTTTTTT
TRBJ1-2	TRBV7-2	NA	NA	CASSLGQSYGYTF	TGTGCCAGCAGCCTAGGACAGTCCTATGGCTACACCTTC
TRBJ2-4	TRBV6-1	TRBD2	once	CASSDRGVAKNIQYF	TGTGCCAGCAGTGATCGGGGGGTTGCCAAAAACATTCAGTACTTC
TRBJ2-6	TRBV11-2	NA	NA	CASSPEAASGANVLTF	TGTGCCAGCAGCCCGGAGGCAGCCTCTGGGGCCAACGTCCTGACTTTC
TRBJ1-1	TRBV5-3	NA	NA	CASRQQGSAEAFF	TGTGCCAGCCGACAGCAGGGGAGCGCTGAAGCTTTCTTT
TRBJ2-7	TRBV28	TRBD2	many	CASHRAGEKYEQYF	TGTGCCAGCCACAGAGCGGGAGAGAAGTACGAGCAGTACTTC
TRBJ2-4	TRBV2	NA	NA	CASSVQGGLAKNIQYF	TGTGCCAGCAGTGTGCAGGGGGGACTAGCCAAAAACATTCAGTACTTC
TRBJ1-2	TRBV19	TRBD1	NA	CASQEPRTGYGYTF	TGTGCCAGCCAAGAACCCAGGACAGGCTATGGCTACACCTTC
TRBJ1-1	TRBV7-3	NA	NA	CASSYLEARTEPTEAFF	TGTGCCAGCAGCTACTTAGAAGCCCGGACAGAACCCACTGAAGCTTTCTTT
TRBJ2-3	TRBV5-1	NA	NA	CASSLDGYGTDTQYF	TGCGCCAGCAGCTTGGACGGCTATGGCACAGATACGCAGTATTTT
TRBJ2-2	TRBV6-1	TRBD1	NA	CATRTGGNTGELFF	TGTGCCACCAGGACAGGGGGGAACACCGGGGAGCTGTTTTTT